This T cell receptor beta chain was recovered during a study of read filtering for tumor transcriptome and immune sequencing. Whole-study context: Whole-transcriptome libraries were prepared after DNase treatment.

This clonotype has a count of ten or more. The library was built from roughly 400 ng RNA with molecular barcoded adaptors for alpha/delta and beta/gamma chains. TCRdb independently ran MiXCR on the reads; one entry per CDR3 protein. The sample has under 30,000 distinct CDR3 sequences, around a fifth seen once. CDR1 is MNHNS, CDR2 SASEGT, per germline. The CDR3 is made up of 16 amino acids. V gave up 5 bases and J gave up 5 bases, with 20 bases separating them. The chain has TRBV6-1 and TRBJ2-3; D is perhaps TRBD2 (8 bases). This TCR was sampled from a donor aged 40 or older with multiple myeloma. The sequenced sample was a population of CD138-negative cells sorted from bone marrow. CDR3 amino acids: CASSQAGRGRLDTQYF. The CDR3 DNA reads TGTGCCAGCAGTCAGGCCGGGAGGGGGCGATTAGATACGCAGTATTTT.